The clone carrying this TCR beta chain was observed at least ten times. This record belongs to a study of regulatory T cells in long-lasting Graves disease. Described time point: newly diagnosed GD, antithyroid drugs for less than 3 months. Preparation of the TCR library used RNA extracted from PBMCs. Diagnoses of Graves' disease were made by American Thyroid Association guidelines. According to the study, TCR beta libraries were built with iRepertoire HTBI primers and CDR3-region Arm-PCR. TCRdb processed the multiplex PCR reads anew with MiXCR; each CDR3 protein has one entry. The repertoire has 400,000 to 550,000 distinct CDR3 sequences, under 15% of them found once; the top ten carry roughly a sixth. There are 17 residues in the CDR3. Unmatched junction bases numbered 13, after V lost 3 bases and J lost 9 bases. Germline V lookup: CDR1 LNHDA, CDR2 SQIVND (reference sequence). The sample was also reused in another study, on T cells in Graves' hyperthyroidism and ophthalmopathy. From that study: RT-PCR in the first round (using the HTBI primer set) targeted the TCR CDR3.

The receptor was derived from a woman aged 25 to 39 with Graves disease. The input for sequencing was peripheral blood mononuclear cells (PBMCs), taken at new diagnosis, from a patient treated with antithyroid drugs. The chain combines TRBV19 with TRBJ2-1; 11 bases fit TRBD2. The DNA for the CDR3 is TGTGCCAGTAGTATCCACCCTAATAGCGGGAGGGCGGTTGAGCAGTTCTTC. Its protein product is CASSIHPNSGRAVEQFF.